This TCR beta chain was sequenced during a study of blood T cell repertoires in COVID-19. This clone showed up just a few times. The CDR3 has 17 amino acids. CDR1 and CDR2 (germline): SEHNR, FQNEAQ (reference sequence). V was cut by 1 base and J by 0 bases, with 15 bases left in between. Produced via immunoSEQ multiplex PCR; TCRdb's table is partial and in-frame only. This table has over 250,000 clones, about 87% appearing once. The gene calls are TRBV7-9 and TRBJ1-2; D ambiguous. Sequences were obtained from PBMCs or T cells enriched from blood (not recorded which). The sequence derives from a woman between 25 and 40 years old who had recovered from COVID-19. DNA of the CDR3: TGTGCCAGCAGCTTAGAGGAGGGAGCCCCTCCTAACTATGGCTACACCTTC. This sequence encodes CASSLEEGAPPNYGYTF.